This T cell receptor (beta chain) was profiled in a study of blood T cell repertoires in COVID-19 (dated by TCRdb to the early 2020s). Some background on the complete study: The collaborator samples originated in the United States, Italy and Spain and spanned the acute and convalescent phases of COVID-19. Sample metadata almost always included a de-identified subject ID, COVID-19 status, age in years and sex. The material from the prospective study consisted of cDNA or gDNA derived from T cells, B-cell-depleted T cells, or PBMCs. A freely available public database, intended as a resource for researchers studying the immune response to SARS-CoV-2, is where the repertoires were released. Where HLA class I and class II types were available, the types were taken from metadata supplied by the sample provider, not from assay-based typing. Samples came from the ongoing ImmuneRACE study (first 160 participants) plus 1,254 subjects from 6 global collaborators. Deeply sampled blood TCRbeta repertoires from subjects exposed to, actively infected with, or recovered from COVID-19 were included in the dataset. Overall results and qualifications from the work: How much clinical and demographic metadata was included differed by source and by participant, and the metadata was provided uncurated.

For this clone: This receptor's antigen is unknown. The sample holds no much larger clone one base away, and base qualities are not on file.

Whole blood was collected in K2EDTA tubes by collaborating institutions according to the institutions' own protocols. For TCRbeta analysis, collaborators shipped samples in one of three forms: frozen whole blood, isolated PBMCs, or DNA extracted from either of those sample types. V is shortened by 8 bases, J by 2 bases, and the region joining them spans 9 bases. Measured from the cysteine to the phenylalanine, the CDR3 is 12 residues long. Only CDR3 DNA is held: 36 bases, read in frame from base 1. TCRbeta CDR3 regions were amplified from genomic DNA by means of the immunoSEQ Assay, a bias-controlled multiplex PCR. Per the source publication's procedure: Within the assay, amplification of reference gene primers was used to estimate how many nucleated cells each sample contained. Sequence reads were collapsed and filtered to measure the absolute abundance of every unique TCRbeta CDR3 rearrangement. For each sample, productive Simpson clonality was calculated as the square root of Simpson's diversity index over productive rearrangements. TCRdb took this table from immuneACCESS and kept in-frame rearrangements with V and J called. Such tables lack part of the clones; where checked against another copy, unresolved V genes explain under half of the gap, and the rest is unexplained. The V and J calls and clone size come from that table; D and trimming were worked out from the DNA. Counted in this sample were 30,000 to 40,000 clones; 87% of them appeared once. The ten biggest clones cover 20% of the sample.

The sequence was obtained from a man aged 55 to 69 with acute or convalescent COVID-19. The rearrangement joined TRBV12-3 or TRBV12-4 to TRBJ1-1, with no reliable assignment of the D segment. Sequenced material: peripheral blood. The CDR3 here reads CASRSGNTEAFF. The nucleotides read TGTGCCAGCCGGAGTGGTAACACTGAAGCTTTCTTT.